The 14 T cell receptor beta chains below were found in one sample sequenced in a study of OX40 agonist ivuxolimab in advanced cancers. TCRdb's copy holds only in-frame clones and misses some; the assay was immunoSEQ multiplex PCR. The repertoire holds approximately 47,000 clones, with almost 90% as singletons. This specimen was CD4+ or CD8+ T cells sorted from blood, taken in a trial of the OX40 agonist ivuxolimab. All receptors come from an adult with an advanced solid tumor such as melanoma, head and neck, liver or kidney cancer.

V gene TRBV7-2 combines with J gene TRBJ2-7; TRBD2 matches at 7 bases. Trimming removed 1 base from V and 2 bases from J; junction bases left unmatched: 2. The CDR3 loop spans 14 amino acids. Germline lookup yields CDR1 SGHTA and CDR2 FQGNSA. The CDR3 loop reads CASSLGGGTYEQYF. CDR3 sequence (DNA): TGTGCCAGCAGCTTAGGGGGGGGAACCTACGAGCAGTACTTC.

The CDR3 spells CAISRSAGGEQYF. CDR3 bases: TGTGCCATCAGTCGATCGGCAGGAGGCGAGCAGTACTTC. The chain links TRBV10-3 to TRBJ2-7; D might be TRBD2 (5 bases). V lost 5 bases, J lost 6 bases, and 14 bases lay in between. In germline, CDR1 is ENHRY, CDR2 SYGVKD. The CDR3 extends over 13 amino acids.

The chain links TRBV5-1 to TRBJ2-3; 7 nucleotides match TRBD1. The ends lost 0 bases at V and 6 bases at J; junction bases unmatched: 13. The length of the CDR3 is 17 residues. Germline assignment: CDR1 SGHRS and CDR2 YFSETQ. CDR3 in DNA: TGCGCCAGCAGCTTGGCGGGACAGTCACGTGCGGTGGATACGCAGTATTTT. This sequence encodes CASSLAGQSRAVDTQYF.

This chain links TRBV7-2 with TRBJ2-3, with 9 bases matching TRBD2. CDR1 and CDR2 (germline): SGHTA, FQGNSA. This CDR3 has 16 residues. V was pared by 1 base and J by 5 bases, with 7 bases of the junction left unmatched. CDR3 sequence: CASSLESGRRIDTQYF. The CDR3 bases are TGTGCCAGCAGCTTAGAAAGCGGGAGGAGGATAGATACGCAGTATTTT.

The V call is TRBV7-2, the J call TRBJ2-1; D is tentatively TRBD1 or TRBD2 (5 bases each). The CDR3 is 14 amino acids. Trimming took off 11 bases at V and 3 bases at J, with 17 bases between the two ends. Per the germline V gene, CDR1 is SGHTA and CDR2 is FQGNSA. The CDR3 sequence: CAGRPGPSYNEQFF. CDR3 nucleotides: TGTGCCGGGCGGCCGGGACCGAGCTACAATGAGCAGTTCTTC.

The DNA for the CDR3 is TGTGCCAGCAGTGTGCGGGGGGGCCAGACAGGGTCCGGCGGAAATGGCTACACCTTC. As protein: CASSVRGGQTGSGGNGYTF. The rearrangement joins TRBV2 to TRBJ1-2; 7 bases are shared with TRBD1. The V segment lost 4 bases and the J segment 6 bases; nucleotides outside the gene matches: 23. The germline CDR1 and CDR2 sequences are SNHLY and FYNNEI. The CDR3 is made up of 19 amino acids.

The genes are TRBV9 and TRBJ1-1, with unresolved D. V was clipped by 6 bases and J by 4 bases, with 10 bases between them. Germline lookup yields CDR1 SGDLS and CDR2 YYNGEE. CDR3 length: 12 amino acids. Here the CDR3 reads CASTQVTTEAFF. Here the CDR3 DNA reads TGTGCCAGCACCCAGGTAACCACTGAAGCTTTCTTT. The complete variable domain, with remaining parts taken from reference TRBV9 and TRBJ1-1, reads DSGVTQTPKHLITATGQRVTLRCSPRSGDLSVYWYQQSLDQGLQFLIQYYNGEERAKGNILERFSAQQFPDLHSELNLSSLELGDSALYFCASTQVTTEAFFGQGTRLTVV.

The V gene is TRBV4-1, the J gene TRBJ1-5; possibly TRBD1 for D (5 bases). CDR1 is MGHRA and CDR2 is YSYEKL in the germline V gene. Trimming left V 4 bases short and J 7 bases short, with 17 bases between. CDR3 length: 15 residues. The CDR3: CASSRQLGGGQPQHF. The CDR3 bases are TGCGCCAGCAGCCGACAGCTCGGTGGGGGACAGCCCCAGCATTTT.

The chain links TRBV6-5 to TRBJ2-3, with 10 bases fitting TRBD1. This CDR3 has 15 amino acids. After removal of 5 bases from V and 5 bases from J, the junction contained 7 bases not matched to a gene. From germline, CDR1 is MNHEY and CDR2 SVGAGI. CDR3 sequence reads: CASSNRQGAEDTQYF. CDR3 nucleotides: TGTGCCAGCAGTAATCGACAGGGGGCAGAAGATACGCAGTATTTT.

This clone was observed a handful of times. V is TRBV28 and J is TRBJ2-3; 7 positions match TRBD1. The CDR3 runs 13 residues. V dropped 6 bases and J dropped 5; count of bases not matched to a gene: 5. Looked up from germline, CDR1 is MDHEN and CDR2 is SYDVKM. CDR3 protein: CASSKTGLDTQYF. As DNA, the CDR3 is TGTGCCAGCAGCAAGACAGGGTTAGATACGCAGTATTTT.

In this sample, this clone turned up a few times. CDR3 protein: CASSSPRDRPSYEQYF. The CDR3 DNA sequence: TGCGCCAGCAGCAGCCCACGGGACAGACCATCCTACGAGCAGTACTTC. V and J are TRBV4-1 and TRBJ2-7; 7 nucleotides align to TRBD1. The CDR3 is 16 amino acids. The V segment lost 5 bases and the J segment 1 base; nucleotides outside the gene matches: 11. From germline, CDR1 is MGHRA and CDR2 YSYEKL.

This chain links TRBV28 with TRBJ2-1; D is perhaps TRBD2 (6 bases). CDR3 length equals 13 residues. Germline CDR1 MDHEN, CDR2 SYDVKM. Trimming took off 5 bases at V and 10 bases at J, with 15 bases between the two ends. CDR3 sequence reads: CASSPPPEGEQFF. The DNA for the CDR3 is TGTGCCAGCAGTCCCCCCCCGGAGGGAGAGCAGTTCTTC.

This chain links TRBV25-1 with TRBJ1-6, with D possibly being TRBD1 (5 bases). The CDR3 is 16 amino acids. The germline V and J ends were trimmed by 2 bases and 9 bases, with 17 bases remaining between them. Germline CDR1 and CDR2: MGHDK and SYGVNS. The CDR3 sequence is CASSEITRGAGSPLHF. The CDR3 bases are TGTGCCAGCAGTGAAATCACTCGGGGCGCGGGTTCACCCCTCCACTTT.

Judged by abundance, this clone is medium-sized. The chain uses TRBV7-2 and TRBJ2-1; 9 positions agree with TRBD2. Germline-derived CDR1 and CDR2 are SGHTA and FQGNSA. This CDR3 spans 13 amino acids. The ends lost 11 bases at V and 5 bases at J; junction bases unmatched: 7. CDR3 DNA: TGTGCCGCCGGTCTAGCGGGAAACAATGAGCAGTTCTTC. Translation: CAAGLAGNNEQFF.